The 10 T cell receptor beta chains reported below all come from one sample, sequenced in a study of T-cell memory formation after mild COVID-19. Via MiXCR, TCRdb re-called the 5' RACE reads, giving one row per CDR3 protein. The sample lists 300,000 or so distinct CDR3 sequences, approximately 16% occurring once. The sequencing input was PBMCs or a T cell subset sorted from them (not recorded which). Every receptor here comes from a man aged 18 to 35 who had mild COVID-19 (a few samples of this study predate the infection). Cell type and time point are not known.

The V and J genes are TRBV19 and TRBJ2-5; 10 bases are a match to TRBD2. The ends lost 5 bases at V and 3 bases at J; junction bases unmatched: 9. The CDR3 extends over 16 amino acids. Germline CDR1 is LNHDA and CDR2 is SQIVND (reference sequence). In DNA, the CDR3 is TGTGCCAGTAGTTCCCGTACTAGCGGGGCTAAAGAGACCCAGTACTTC. It translates to CASSSRTSGAKETQYF.

This clonotype was seen ten or more times. The J gene is TRBJ1-3, the V gene TRBV12-3 or TRBV12-4; TRBD1 aligns across 7 bases. The junction had 4 bases not matched to a gene; V was cut back by 5 bases and J by 0 bases. This CDR3 has 15 residues. The chain's CDR3 is CASSPRDSSGNTIYF. As DNA, the CDR3 is TGTGCCAGCAGTCCACGGGACAGCTCTGGAAACACCATATATTTT.

The chain links TRBV7-2 to TRBJ2-3, with D maybe TRBD1 (5 bases). This CDR3 has 12 residues. CDR1 is SGHTA and CDR2 is FQGNSA in the germline V gene. V was cut by 6 bases and J by 6 bases, with 10 bases left in between. The CDR3 is CASSQGWDTQYF. In nucleotides, the CDR3 is TGTGCCAGCAGTCAGGGTTGGGATACGCAGTATTTT.

The table lists this clonotype with a few counts. The V and J genes are TRBV5-1 and TRBJ2-3; 7 bases agree with TRBD2. J was trimmed by 2 bases and V by 4 bases; bases with no gene match: 10. The germline CDR1 and CDR2 sequences are SGHRS and YFSETQ. The CDR3 is 16 residues long. The CDR3 DNA reads as TGCGCCAGCAGCCTCGTCGGCGGGGGAATCACAGATACGCAGTATTTT. Translated: CASSLVGGGITDTQYF.

This clonotype was observed a handful of times. V and J are TRBV5-1 and TRBJ2-7; perhaps TRBD2 as D (5 bases). The CDR3 totals 16 residues. The V gene lost 3 bases and the J gene lost 3 bases, with 19 bases spanning the gap. Germline-derived CDR1 and CDR2 are SGHRS and YFSETQ. In nucleotides, the CDR3 is TGCGCCAGCAGCTGGGAGACAACCTCGAGGCTCTACGAGCAGTACTTC. It codes for CASSWETTSRLYEQYF.

This clonotype was observed a few times. This sequence joins TRBV5-5 and TRBJ1-1; D remains ambiguous. The germline V gene has CDR1 SGHKS and CDR2 YYEKEE (reference sequence). This CDR3 comprises 12 residues. V shed 2 bases and J shed 5 bases, with 7 bases lying between them. The CDR3 here is CASSFAGTEAFF. As DNA, the CDR3 is TGTGCCAGCAGCTTCGCTGGTACTGAAGCTTTCTTT.

In its sample, this clonotype was seen a few times. The chain uses TRBV11-2 and TRBJ2-5; 8 bases fit TRBD2. The junction had 6 bases not matched to a gene; V was cut back by 4 bases and J by 5 bases. The CDR3 is 14 amino acids. The germline CDR1 and CDR2 sequences are SGHAT and FQNNGV. CDR3 nucleotides: TGTGCCAGCAGCTCTTCGGGCGGGGGGGAGACCCAGTACTTC. Its translation: CASSSSGGGETQYF.

This clonotype was counted between two and nine times. In nucleotides, the CDR3 is TGTGCCAGCAGCCAGGACGCATTCGAACTTAACTATGGCTACACCTTC. This codes for CASSQDAFELNYGYTF. V and J are TRBV11-2 and TRBJ1-2; D remains unclear. The CDR3 spans 16 residues. V lost 5 bases, J lost 1 base, and 17 bases lay in between. Germline V gene data show CDR1 as SGHAT and CDR2 as FQNNGV.

This clonotype has more than one count but fewer than ten. V and J are TRBV7-6 and TRBJ2-5; D call uncertain. The CDR3 has 15 amino acids. Trimming took off 0 bases at V and 6 bases at J, with 14 bases between the two ends. CDR1 is SGHVS and CDR2 is FNYEAQ in the germline V gene. Here the CDR3 reads CASSLASGLSKTQYF. CDR3 nucleotides: TGTGCCAGCAGCTTAGCATCGGGTCTATCGAAGACCCAGTACTTC.

Only a few counts were recorded for this clonotype. J is TRBJ1-2 and V is TRBV12-3 or TRBV12-4; perhaps TRBD1 as D (5 bases). The germline V and J ends were trimmed by 5 bases and 3 bases, with 16 bases remaining between them. This CDR3 spans 15 amino acids. CDR3 DNA: TGTGCCAGCAGTCTTTGGGCAGGGAACTACTATGGCTACACCTTC. Translating it yields CASSLWAGNYYGYTF.